This T cell receptor beta chain was sequenced in a study of blood T cell repertoires in COVID-19. Study-level information: Specimens from acute and convalescent COVID-19 originated in the United States, Italy and Spain. Sources were T cells, B-cell-depleted T cells, or PBMCs; the material itself was cDNA or gDNA.

Source study methods: Amplification of reference gene primers was used by the study to estimate nucleated cell counts. TCRdb keeps only in-frame clones here, not all; method: immunoSEQ multiplex PCR. That table furnishes V, J and clone size, whereas the DNA furnished D and trimming. Among fewer than 45,000 clones listed, almost 90% were seen once. This CDR3 has 15 residues. V lost 2 bases and J lost 7; bases outside the gene matches: 8. The germline V gene encodes CDR1 SNHLY and CDR2 FYNNEI. Sequencing input: peripheral blood. This clonotype was sampled from a human donor in a cohort sampled during active COVID-19. The chain joins TRBV2 to TRBJ1-2; 9 nucleotides match TRBD1. The CDR3 is CASSERVGTGSGYTF. CDR3 DNA: TGTGCCAGCAGTGAAAGGGTGGGGACAGGGAGTGGCTACACCTTC.